The 32 T cell receptor beta chains below all came from one sample that was sequenced in a study of T-cell memory formation after mild COVID-19. One entry per CDR3 protein results from TCRdb running MiXCR on the 5' RACE reads. Among 350,000 to 500,000 distinct CDR3 sequences listed, more than 15% were seen once. The sequenced sample consisted of PBMCs or a T cell subset sorted from them (not recorded which). The receptors stem from a man younger than 35 who had mild COVID-19 (a few samples of this study predate the infection). Cell type and time point are not known.

This clonotype appeared many times. This chain joins TRBV7-2 and TRBJ1-5; D call uncertain. Trimming removed 6 bases at V and 2 bases at J, with 8 bases between. The germline CDR1 and CDR2 sequences are SGHTA and FQGNSA. CDR3 length equals 13 residues. CDR3 in DNA: TGTGCCAGCAGTTCCGACGGCAATCAGCCCCAGCATTTT. Its protein product is CASSSDGNQPQHF.

This clonotype was recorded a few times. V is TRBV7-7 and J is TRBJ2-1; D might be TRBD2 (6 bases). V was clipped by 3 bases and J by 7 bases, with 19 bases between them. The CDR3 has 16 residues. Germline lookup yields CDR1 SSHAT and CDR2 FNYEAQ (reference sequence). The CDR3 loop is CASSFGRYGGRNEQFF. The CDR3 DNA sequence: TGTGCCAGCAGCTTTGGTCGGTACGGGGGTAGGAATGAGCAGTTCTTC.

This clonotype was observed at least ten times. CDR3 loop: CASVLGQGYEQYF. DNA for the CDR3: TGTGCCAGCGTCCTCGGGCAGGGCTACGAGCAGTACTTC. The chain is built from TRBV7-9 and TRBJ2-7, with D possibly being TRBD1 (5 bases). This CDR3 is 13 amino acids long. V shed 8 bases and J shed 3 bases, with 14 bases lying between them. CDR1 is SEHNR, CDR2 FQNEAQ, per germline (reference sequence).

The J gene is TRBJ2-3, the V gene TRBV12-3 or TRBV12-4; 9 bases fit TRBD2. The CDR3 has 13 residues. Trimming at V came to 6 bases and at J to 8 bases, leaving 6 bases not matched to a gene. CDR3 DNA sequence: TGTGCCAGCAGGGTGGCGGGGGGGTTTACGCAGTATTTT. Translated, it gives CASRVAGGFTQYF.

A few counts support this clonotype. V and J are TRBV6-5 and TRBJ2-7; 7 bases map to TRBD1. There are 13 residues in the CDR3. Germline CDR1 is MNHEY and CDR2 is SVGAGI. Trimming cost V 6 bases and J 5 bases; bases outside gene matches: 7. The CDR3 DNA follows: TGTGCCAGCAGCCTACAGGGGCGGCACGAGCAGTACGTC. Its translation is CASSLQGRHEQYV.

In this sample, this clonotype turned up a few times. The chain employs TRBV15 and TRBJ1-2; no reliable D call. Germline V gene sequence: CDR1 LNHNV, CDR2 YYDKDF (reference sequence). The length of the CDR3 is 12 residues. Trimming took 0 bases from V and 8 from J, leaving 7 bases between them. The CDR3 is CATSRDSGGYTF. The CDR3 DNA is TGTGCCACCAGCAGAGATTCCGGGGGCTACACCTTC.

Only a few counts were recorded for this clonotype. V usage is TRBV7-9 and J usage is TRBJ2-3; TRBD2 matches at 14 bases. Germline lookup yields CDR1 SEHNR and CDR2 FQNEAQ (reference sequence). V lost 5 bases and J lost 4; bases outside the gene matches: 5. The CDR3 spans 16 residues. CDR3 loop: CASSKGLAGAPDTQYF. The CDR3 nucleotides are TGTGCCAGCAGCAAGGGACTAGCGGGGGCGCCAGATACGCAGTATTTT.

The chain links TRBV19 to TRBJ2-7; TRBD1 agrees at 8 bases. The CDR3 runs to 14 residues. With 5 bases clipped from V and 2 bases from J, the junction kept 5 bases outside the gene matches. CDR1 is LNHDA and CDR2 is SQIVND in the germline V gene (reference sequence). For the CDR3, the DNA is TGTGCCAGTAGTTGGGGACAGGTACCCTACGAGCAGTACTTC. Translation gives CASSWGQVPYEQYF.

This clonotype was observed a few times. The chain has TRBV5-1 and TRBJ2-3; 10 positions agree with TRBD2. The CDR3 covers 15 residues. Germline CDR1 SGHRS, CDR2 YFSETQ. The trim removed 1 base at V and 4 bases at J, leaving 3 bases unmatched. The chain's CDR3 is CASSLPAGGADTQYF. CDR3 DNA: TGCGCCAGCAGCTTGCCAGCGGGGGGGGCAGATACGCAGTATTTT. Using reference TRBV5-1 and TRBJ2-3 for the parts outside the CDR3, the full variable domain is KAGVTQTPRYLIKTRGQQVTLSCSPISGHRSVSWYQQTPGQGLQFLFEYFSETQRNKGNFPGRFSGRQFSNSRSEMNVSTLELGDSALYLCASSLPAGGADTQYFGPGTRLTVL.

This clonotype was seen ten or more times. The J gene is TRBJ2-3, the V gene TRBV24-1; D is unclear. V lost 1 base, J lost 7 bases, and 8 bases lay in between. CDR1 and CDR2 from the germline V gene are KGHDR and SFDVKD. This CDR3 has 13 residues. The CDR3 is CATSDFLDNTQYF. CDR3 sequence (DNA): TGTGCCACCAGTGATTTCTTAGACAATACGCAGTATTTT.

V and J are TRBV6-5 and TRBJ2-3; TRBD2 matches at 15 bases. The CDR3 runs to 17 residues. With V trimmed by 6 bases and J by 11 bases, 15 bases remained unmatched. The V gene's germline CDR1 is MNHEY and CDR2 SVGAGI. This CDR3 is CASSLSRTSGGVIKQYF. In nucleotides, the CDR3 is TGTGCCAGCAGCTTAAGCCGGACTAGCGGGGGGGTAATTAAGCAGTATTTT.

The chain employs TRBV4-1 and TRBJ1-2; no definite D call. V was trimmed by 0 bases and J by 4 bases, leaving 12 bases between them. There are 15 residues in the CDR3. Germline loops: CDR1 MGHRA, CDR2 YSYEKL. CDR3 region: CASSQEPQRIYGYTF. The CDR3 nucleotides read TGCGCCAGCAGCCAAGAGCCCCAGAGAATCTATGGCTACACCTTC.

The rearrangement links TRBV5-1 to TRBJ1-1, with D unresolved. Germline-derived CDR1 and CDR2 are SGHRS and YFSETQ. Trimming took off 3 bases at V and 7 bases at J, with 13 bases between the two ends. The CDR3 runs 13 residues. The CDR3 DNA reads TGCGCCAGCAGCTCGTGGGCGCCCGATGAAGCTTTCTTT. It is translated as CASSSWAPDEAFF.

In this sample, this clonotype turned up a few times. This chain uses TRBV7-9 with TRBJ2-3; TRBD1 matches at 7 bases. The CDR3 sequence is 14 residues long. Germline CDR1 reads SEHNR; CDR2 reads FQNEAQ (reference sequence). Unmatched junction bases numbered 3, after V lost 6 bases and J lost 0 bases. The DNA for the CDR3 is TGTGCCAGCAGACCCAGGGGGAGCACAGATACGCAGTATTTT. Residues: CASRPRGSTDTQYF.

This clonotype has a handful of counts. The chain carries TRBV27 and TRBJ1-2; D is unclear. CDR1 and CDR2 (germline): MNHEY, SMNVEV (reference sequence). The CDR3 extends over 15 amino acids. Trimming stripped 0 bases from V and 6 bases from J, with 14 bases between. The CDR3 protein is CASSLSSGSGDGYTF. CDR3 nucleotides: TGTGCCAGCAGTTTATCGTCTGGATCGGGAGATGGCTACACCTTC.

This clonotype showed up just a few times. V gene TRBV5-1 combines with J gene TRBJ2-3; D uncertain. Trimming stripped 3 bases from V and 6 bases from J, with 11 bases between. The germline CDR1 and CDR2 sequences are SGHRS and YFSETQ. This CDR3 contains 13 residues. CDR3 amino acids: CASSSLGWDTQYF. The CDR3 region has the DNA TGCGCCAGCAGCTCCCTGGGTTGGGATACGCAGTATTTT.

A few counts support this clonotype. J is TRBJ2-5 and V is TRBV7-2; D is perhaps TRBD2 (7 bases). The CDR3 covers 15 residues. Trimming took 3 bases from V and 3 from J, leaving 14 bases between them. CDR1 SGHTA and CDR2 FQGNSA come from the germline V gene. CDR3 in DNA: TGTGCCAGCAGCTTTGGCGGGGGCTCGGAAGAGACCCAGTACTTC. Encoded protein: CASSFGGGSEETQYF.

The chain links TRBV29-1 to TRBJ2-5; D not certain. The V gene lost 3 bases and the J gene lost 0 bases, with 5 bases spanning the gap. CDR1 SQVTM and CDR2 ANQGSEA come from the germline V gene. The CDR3 has 12 amino acids. This chain's CDR3 is CSVDGNQETQYF. The CDR3, as DNA: TGCAGCGTTGACGGCAACCAAGAGACCCAGTACTTC. Variable domain in full (rest from reference TRBV29-1 and TRBJ2-5): SAVISQKPSRDICQRGTSLTIQCQVDSQVTMMFWYRQQPGQSLTLIATANQGSEATYESGFVIDKFPISRPNLTFSTLTVSNMSPEDSSIYLCSVDGNQETQYFGPGTRLLVL.

The chain is built from TRBV15 and TRBJ1-4, with D perhaps TRBD1 (5 bases). The length of the CDR3 is 16 residues. Trimming pared 5 bases from V and 6 bases from J, leaving 19 bases between. Germline values: CDR1 LNHNV, CDR2 YYDKDF (reference sequence). The CDR3 coding sequence is TGTGCCACCAGCCGAGGGGCAGGGAGTAAGGATGAAAAACTGTTTTTT. Amino acids: CATSRGAGSKDEKLFF.

The chain has TRBV6-5 and TRBJ2-5; 7 bases fit TRBD1. CDR1 and CDR2 from the germline V gene are MNHEY and SVGAGI. The V gene end was trimmed by 4 bases and the J gene end by 3 bases; junction bases not matched to a gene: 8. CDR3 size: 15 residues. CDR3 amino acids: CASSWVETGKETQYF. CDR3 coding DNA: TGTGCCAGCAGTTGGGTAGAGACAGGGAAAGAGACCCAGTACTTC.

The CDR3 bases are TGTGCCACCAGCAGAGGGGGGACTAGCGGGGTGGGAGAGACCCAGTACTTC. Amino acid sequence: CATSRGGTSGVGETQYF. This chain connects TRBV15 to TRBJ2-5; 13 nucleotides align to TRBD2. Germline V CDR1 and CDR2: LNHNV, YYDKDF (reference sequence). V dropped 1 base and J dropped 4; count of bases not matched to a gene: 6. The CDR3 contains 17 residues.

Comment on this clonotype: A much larger clonotype is one base distant, so this may be a read error. CDR3 nucleotide sequence: TGTGCCAGCAGTTTTTGGGGGAACACCGGGGAGCTGTTTTTT. Protein: CASSFWGNTGELFF. This chain connects TRBV27 to TRBJ2-2; D gene unclear. The CDR3 runs 14 residues. CDR1 is MNHEY and CDR2 is SMNVEV in the germline V gene (reference sequence). V gave up 3 bases and J gave up 1 base, with 6 bases separating them.

This clonotype was observed a handful of times. The rearrangement joins TRBV4-1 to TRBJ2-7; tentative D call: TRBD2 (6 bases). Trimming shortened V by 1 base and J by 6 bases, and 13 bases separated the two germline ends. CDR1 is MGHRA, CDR2 YSYEKL, per germline. The CDR3 runs 14 residues. The CDR3 is CASSQAGDMGEQYF. CDR3 sequence (DNA): TGCGCCAGCAGCCAAGCGGGGGATATGGGCGAGCAGTACTTC.

The CDR3 sequence: CASRTGGFSYEQYV. CDR3 DNA sequence: TGTGCCAGCAGGACAGGGGGCTTTTCCTACGAGCAGTACGTC. The rearrangement uses TRBV6-5 and TRBJ2-7, with 10 bases identical to TRBD1. The CDR3 is 14 amino acids. CDR1 is MNHEY, CDR2 SVGAGI, per germline. The V and J ends lost 6 bases and 1 base, in that order; junction bases with no gene match: 3.

This chain connects TRBV20-1 to TRBJ2-1; TRBD2 matches at 10 bases. J was trimmed by 2 bases and V by 8 bases; bases with no gene match: 9. The CDR3 is 15 amino acids. CDR1 is DFQATT, CDR2 SNEGSKA, per germline (reference sequence). CDR3 protein: CSRLVGTSAYNEQFF. The DNA for the CDR3 is TGCAGTCGCTTAGTTGGGACTAGCGCCTACAATGAGCAGTTCTTC.

A few counts support this clonotype. DNA of the CDR3: TGCAGCGTTGTTCCGCCTCACGAGCAGTACGTC. It specifies CSVVPPHEQYV. V and J are TRBV29-1 and TRBJ2-7, with D uncertain. V lost 4 bases, J lost 5 bases, and 9 bases lay in between. Per germline, CDR1 SQVTM and CDR2 ANQGSEA. The CDR3 loop spans 11 amino acids.

This chain joins TRBV20-1 and TRBJ1-2; D is uncertain. The CDR3 length is 11 residues. Germline V gene lookup returns CDR1 DFQATT and CDR2 SNEGSKA (reference sequence). V shed 5 bases and J shed 6 bases, with 10 bases lying between them. CDR3 DNA sequence: TGCAGTGCTCCCGGGGTTCATGGCTACACCTTC. Amino acid sequence: CSAPGVHGYTF.

This clonotype was observed a few times. The rearrangement joins TRBV19 to TRBJ1-1; a weak D match, TRBD1 (6 bases). The CDR3 consists of 14 residues. The germline CDR1 and CDR2 sequences are LNHDA and SQIVND (reference sequence). Trimming took 9 bases from V and 5 from J, leaving 19 bases between them. CDR3: CASLNLQGGTEAFF. CDR3 coding DNA: TGTGCCAGCCTAAATCTACAGGGAGGGACTGAAGCTTTCTTT.

The table lists this clonotype with a few counts. The chain links TRBV6-1 to TRBJ2-2, with TRBD2 identical over 8 bases. With V trimmed by 2 bases and J by 4 bases, 9 bases remained unmatched. The CDR3 is made up of 17 amino acids. The V gene's germline CDR1 is MNHNS and CDR2 SASEGT. Written as DNA, the CDR3 is TGTGCCAGCAGTGAATATGTCGGGGGGGCCCCCACCGGGGAGCTGTTTTTT. Translating gives CASSEYVGGAPTGELFF.

The table lists this clonotype with a few counts. The genes are TRBV5-5 and TRBJ2-7; D is uncertain. The V and J ends lost 3 bases and 2 bases respectively, with 12 bases between them. The CDR3 covers 14 residues. The V gene's germline CDR1 is SGHKS and CDR2 YYEKEE (reference sequence). CDR3 in DNA: TGTGCCAGCAGCTCACCTACCGGCCCCTACGAGCAGTACTTC. Its protein product is CASSSPTGPYEQYF.

This clonotype came up a few times. The V and J genes are TRBV4-3 and TRBJ2-7; TRBD1 aligns across 7 bases. Germline V gene sequence: CDR1 LGHNA, CDR2 YSLEER. This CDR3 region has 13 residues. The V gene end was trimmed by 4 bases and the J gene end by 4 bases; junction bases not matched to a gene: 4. The CDR3 DNA is TGCGCCAGCAGCCCGAACAGGGGTTACGAGCAGTACGTC. Translation gives CASSPNRGYEQYV.

The sample holds a few counts of this clonotype. The V gene is TRBV4-2, the J gene TRBJ2-3; D ambiguous. Trimming took 0 bases from V and 5 from J, leaving 12 bases between them. This CDR3 is 15 amino acids long. Per the germline V gene, CDR1 is LGHNA and CDR2 is YNFKEQ. CDR3 region: CASSQDEWVGDTQYF. For the CDR3, the DNA is TGTGCCAGCAGCCAAGACGAGTGGGTTGGAGATACGCAGTATTTT.